The TCR beta chain under discussion was sequenced for a study of T cell repertoires in aging, cancer and after chemotherapy. As for the study in general: Donor ages fell into six groups from 30 or younger up to 70 or older.

Germline V gives CDR1 MNHEY, CDR2 SMNVEV (reference sequence). The CDR3 is made up of 16 amino acids. The ends lost 3 bases at V and 8 bases at J; junction bases unmatched: 12. Amplification of TCR beta used genomic DNA extracted from peripheral blood. Points from the study as a whole: These repertoire data do not allow conclusions about immunological memory after chemotherapy. Healthy donors lost TCR diversity with age mainly through richness, cancer patients through richness and evenness. Untreated cancer patients had significantly lower blood TCR diversity than age-matched healthy donors.

A mixed TRB-A/B primer pool amplified rearranged TRB by multiplex touch-down PCR. TCRdb passed the multiplex PCR reads through MiXCR, listing each CDR3 protein once. The sample includes about 5,000 distinct CDR3 sequences, around a quarter seen only once; the top ten take about 4.1%. In the case of this clonotype: Its matching antigen is unknown.

This TCR derives from a human donor with a blood cancer. This chain links TRBV27 with TRBJ1-3; 8 bases align to TRBD1. Material: blood. Written as DNA, the CDR3 is TGTGCCAGCAGTTTCCCGCAGGGGGCTGGGGGAGACACCATATATTTT. This gives the protein CASSFPQGAGGDTIYF.